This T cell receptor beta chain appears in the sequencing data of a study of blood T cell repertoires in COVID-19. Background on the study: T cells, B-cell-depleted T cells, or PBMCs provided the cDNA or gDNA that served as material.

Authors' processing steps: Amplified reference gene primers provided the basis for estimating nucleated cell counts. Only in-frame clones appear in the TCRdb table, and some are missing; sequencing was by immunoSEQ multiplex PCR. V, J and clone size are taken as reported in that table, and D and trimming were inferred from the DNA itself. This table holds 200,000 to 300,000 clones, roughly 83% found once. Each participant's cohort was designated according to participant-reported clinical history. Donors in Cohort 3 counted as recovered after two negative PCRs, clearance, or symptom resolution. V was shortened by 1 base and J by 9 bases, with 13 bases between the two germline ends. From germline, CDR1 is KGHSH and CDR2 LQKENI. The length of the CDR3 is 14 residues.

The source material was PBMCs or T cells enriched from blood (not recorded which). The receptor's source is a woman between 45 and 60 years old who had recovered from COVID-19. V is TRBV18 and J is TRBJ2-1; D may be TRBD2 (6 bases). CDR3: CASSPQEIGSEQFF. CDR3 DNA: TGTGCCAGCTCACCACAGGAAATCGGGAGTGAGCAGTTCTTC.